The source of this T cell receptor (beta chain) is a study of early T cells in non-severe SARS-CoV-2 infection. In the study overall: Chains from this unsorted whole-blood bulk RNA could not be paired.

This clonotype was observed a handful of times. Its antigen remains unidentified. V shed 3 bases and J shed 2 bases, with 13 bases lying between them. The CDR3 is made up of 15 amino acids. Germline CDR1 is SGHAT and CDR2 is FQNNGV. Whole-study findings and limits: VDJdb-based matching was biased toward anti-spike CD8 responses and missed private and CD4 specificities.

Individual cDNA molecules carried attached unique molecular identifiers. TCRdb reanalysed the 5' RACE reads using MiXCR and keeps one entry per CDR3 protein. The sample lists about 71,000 distinct CDR3 sequences; 9.5% to 15% were seen once. The TCR sequence derives from an adult who was a healthcare worker with PCR-confirmed SARS-CoV-2 infection or an uninfected control (not recorded which). This specimen was whole blood, taken at baseline. The rearrangement links TRBV11-2 to TRBJ2-5, with TRBD1 as a possible D gene (6 bases). The CDR3 DNA sequence: TGTGCCAGCAGCTTGGGGACAAAGAAGCAAGAGACCCAGTACTTC. Amino acid sequence: CASSLGTKKQETQYF.